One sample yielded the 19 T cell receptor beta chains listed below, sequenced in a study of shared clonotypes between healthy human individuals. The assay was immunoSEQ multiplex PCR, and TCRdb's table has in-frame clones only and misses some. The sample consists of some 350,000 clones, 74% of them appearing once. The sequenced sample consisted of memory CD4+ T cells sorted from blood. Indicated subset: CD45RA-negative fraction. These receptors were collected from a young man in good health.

The CDR3, as DNA: TGTGCCAGCAGCCCGGCGGGACAGGGGGCCTATGGCTACACCTTC. As protein: CASSPAGQGAYGYTF. V and J are TRBV2 and TRBJ1-2; 12 bases match TRBD1. Germline CDR1 is SNHLY and CDR2 is FYNNEI. The V and J ends lost 6 bases and 4 bases, in that order; junction bases with no gene match: 6. CDR3 size: 15 residues.

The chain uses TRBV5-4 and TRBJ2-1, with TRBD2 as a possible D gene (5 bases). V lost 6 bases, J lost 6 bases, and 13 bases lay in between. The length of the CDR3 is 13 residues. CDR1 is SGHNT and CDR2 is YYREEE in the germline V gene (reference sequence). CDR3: CASTRREGNEQFF. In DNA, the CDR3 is TGTGCCAGCACCCGACGTGAGGGCAATGAGCAGTTCTTC.

The CDR3 is CASSKRTGPEKLFF. For the CDR3, the DNA is TGTGCCAGCAGTAAGCGGACAGGACCCGAAAAACTGTTTTTT. The chain uses TRBV28 and TRBJ1-4; TRBD1 agrees at 7 bases. CDR3 length: 14 residues. The germline gives CDR1 MDHEN, CDR2 SYDVKM. V lost 5 bases, J lost 8 bases, and 8 bases stayed unmatched.

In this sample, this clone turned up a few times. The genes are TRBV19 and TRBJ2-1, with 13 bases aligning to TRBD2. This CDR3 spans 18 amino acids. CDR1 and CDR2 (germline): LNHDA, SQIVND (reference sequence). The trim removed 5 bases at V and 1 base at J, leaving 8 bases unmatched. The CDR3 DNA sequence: TGTGCCAGTAGTCCCGGGACTAGCGGGATTGGTTCCTACAATGAGCAGTTCTTC. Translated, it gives CASSPGTSGIGSYNEQFF.

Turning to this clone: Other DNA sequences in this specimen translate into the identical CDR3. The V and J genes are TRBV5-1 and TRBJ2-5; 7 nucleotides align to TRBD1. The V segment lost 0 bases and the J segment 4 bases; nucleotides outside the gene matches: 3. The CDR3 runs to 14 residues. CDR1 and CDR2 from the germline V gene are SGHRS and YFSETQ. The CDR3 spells CASSLGPGGETQYF. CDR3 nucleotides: TGCGCCAGCAGCTTGGGGCCAGGGGGAGAGACCCAGTACTTC.

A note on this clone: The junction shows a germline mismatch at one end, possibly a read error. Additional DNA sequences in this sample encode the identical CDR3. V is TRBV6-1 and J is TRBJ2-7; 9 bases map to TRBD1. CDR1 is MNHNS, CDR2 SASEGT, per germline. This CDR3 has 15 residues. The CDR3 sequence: CASSAGTGMGAEQYF. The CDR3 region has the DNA TGCGCCAGCAGTGCGGGGACAGGGATGGGAGCCGAGCAGTACTTC.

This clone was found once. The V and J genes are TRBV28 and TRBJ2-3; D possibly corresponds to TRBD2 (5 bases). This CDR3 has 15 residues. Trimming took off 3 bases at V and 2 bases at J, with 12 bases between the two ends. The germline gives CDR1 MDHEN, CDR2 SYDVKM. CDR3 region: CASSFASGYTDTQYF. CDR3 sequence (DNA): TGTGCCAGCAGTTTCGCCAGCGGATACACAGATACGCAGTATTTT.

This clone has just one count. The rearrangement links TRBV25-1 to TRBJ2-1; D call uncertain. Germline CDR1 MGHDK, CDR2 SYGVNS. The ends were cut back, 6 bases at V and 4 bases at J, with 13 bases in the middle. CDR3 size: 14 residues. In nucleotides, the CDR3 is TGTGCCAGCAGCGAAGAAATCAATTACAATGAGCAGTTCTTC. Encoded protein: CASSEEINYNEQFF.

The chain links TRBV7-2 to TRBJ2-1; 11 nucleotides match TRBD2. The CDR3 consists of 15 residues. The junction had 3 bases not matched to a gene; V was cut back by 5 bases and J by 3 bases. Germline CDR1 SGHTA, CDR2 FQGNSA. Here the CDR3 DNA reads TGTGCCAGCAGCCAACTAGCGGGGGACTACAATGAGCAGTTCTTC. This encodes CASSQLAGDYNEQFF.

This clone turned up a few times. CDR3 residues: CASSPDSATGELFF. Written as DNA, the CDR3 is TGTGCCAGCAGCCCGGACAGCGCCACCGGGGAGCTGTTTTTT. The chain recombines TRBV11-2 with TRBJ2-2, with D tentatively TRBD1 (6 bases). Trimming removed 5 bases from V and 4 bases from J, with 11 bases in between. There are 14 residues in the CDR3. CDR1 and CDR2 (germline): SGHAT, FQNNGV. Full variable domain (remainder filled in from reference TRBV11-2 and TRBJ2-2): EAGVAQSPRYKIIEKRQSVAFWCNPISGHATLYWYQQILGQGPKLLIQFQNNGVVDDSQLPKDRFSAERLKGVDSTLKIQPAKLEDSAVYLCASSPDSATGELFFGEGSRLTVL.

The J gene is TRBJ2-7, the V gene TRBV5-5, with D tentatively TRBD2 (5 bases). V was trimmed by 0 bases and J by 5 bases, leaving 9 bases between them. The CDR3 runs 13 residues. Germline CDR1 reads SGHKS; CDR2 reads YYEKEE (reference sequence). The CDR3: CASSLDLEDEQYF. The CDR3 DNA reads TGTGCCAGCAGCTTGGACTTGGAGGACGAGCAGTACTTC.

CDR3 in DNA: TGTGCTAGTTCGACTAGCGGCACAGATACGCAGTATTTT. The encoded protein is CASSTSGTDTQYF. The chain uses TRBV12-5 and TRBJ2-3, with 8 bases identical to TRBD2. Trimming cost V 8 bases and J 1 base; bases outside gene matches: 2. Germline values: CDR1 LGHNT, CDR2 FRNRAP. The length of the CDR3 is 13 residues.

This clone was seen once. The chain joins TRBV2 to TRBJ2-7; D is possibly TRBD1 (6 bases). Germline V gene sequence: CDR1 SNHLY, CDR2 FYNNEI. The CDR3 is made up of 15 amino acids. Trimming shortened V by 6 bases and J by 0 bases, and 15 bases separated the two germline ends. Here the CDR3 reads CASSLQGRGSYEQYF. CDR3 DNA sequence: TGTGCCAGCAGCCTACAGGGAAGAGGCTCCTACGAGCAGTACTTC.

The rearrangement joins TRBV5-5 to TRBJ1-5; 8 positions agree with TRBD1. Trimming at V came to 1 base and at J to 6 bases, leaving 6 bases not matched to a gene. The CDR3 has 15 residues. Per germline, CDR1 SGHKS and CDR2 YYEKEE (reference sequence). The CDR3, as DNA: TGTGCCAGCAGCTTGAGGACAGGGTTCGGTCAGCCCCAGCATTTT. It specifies CASSLRTGFGQPQHF.

The DNA for the CDR3 is TGCGCCAGCAGCACCCTAGCGGGACGGGTCGCAGATACGCAGTATTTT. Translated, it gives CASSTLAGRVADTQYF. The chain couples TRBV5-1 to TRBJ2-3, with TRBD2 matching 9 bases. Germline V gene lookup returns CDR1 SGHRS and CDR2 YFSETQ. This CDR3 contains 16 residues. V was clipped by 4 bases and J by 4 bases; unmatched bases: 10.

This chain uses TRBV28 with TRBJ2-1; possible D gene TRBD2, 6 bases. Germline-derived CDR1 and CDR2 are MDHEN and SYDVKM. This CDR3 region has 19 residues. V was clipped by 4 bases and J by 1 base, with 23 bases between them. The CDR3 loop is CASSYPFSGRVSSYNEQFF. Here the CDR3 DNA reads TGTGCCAGCAGTTACCCATTTAGCGGCAGGGTATCTTCCTACAATGAGCAGTTCTTC.

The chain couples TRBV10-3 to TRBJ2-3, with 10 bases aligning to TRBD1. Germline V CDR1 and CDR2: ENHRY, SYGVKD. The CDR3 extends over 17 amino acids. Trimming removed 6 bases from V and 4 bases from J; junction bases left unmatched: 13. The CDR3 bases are TGTGCCATCAGCCAGAGCGACAGGGGGCAAGTTGCAGATACGCAGTATTTT. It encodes CAISQSDRGQVADTQYF.

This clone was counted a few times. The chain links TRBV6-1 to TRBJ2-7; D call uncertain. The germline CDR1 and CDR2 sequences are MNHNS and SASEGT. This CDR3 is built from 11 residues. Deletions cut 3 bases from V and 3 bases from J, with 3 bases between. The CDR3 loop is CASSDNYEQYF. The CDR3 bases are TGTGCCAGCAGTGATAACTACGAGCAGTACTTC.

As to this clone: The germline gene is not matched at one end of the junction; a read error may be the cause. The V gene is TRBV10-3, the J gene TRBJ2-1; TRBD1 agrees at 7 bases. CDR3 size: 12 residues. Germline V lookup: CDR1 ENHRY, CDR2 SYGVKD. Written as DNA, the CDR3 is TGTGCCGTCAGAGGGGGCCACAATGAGCAGTTCTTC. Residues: CAVRGGHNEQFF.